The T cell receptor beta chain under discussion was sequenced for a study of T cell responses to AZD1222 COVID-19 vaccine. Study conclusions and caveats: Among spike-specific TCRs, nearly half reportedly target unmutated variant regions.

The table came from immunoSEQ multiplex PCR; TCRdb's copy has only in-frame clones and leaves some out. The top ten hold over 35% of the sample, which has roughly 100,000 clones, about 91% seen once. Remarks on this clone: Its target is not known.

The CDR3 runs 13 residues. Per germline, CDR1 MDHEN and CDR2 SYDVKM. Trimming stripped 6 bases from V and 6 bases from J, with 14 bases between. This sequence originates from an adult who received the AZD1222 COVID-19 vaccine. The V call is TRBV28, the J call TRBJ1-1; D is unresolved. Sequencing used peripheral blood, obtained 28 days after the second AZD1222 dose. CDR3: CASRGGGRAEAFF. The CDR3 DNA sequence: TGTGCCAGCAGGGGAGGTGGTAGGGCTGAAGCTTTCTTT.